The 13 T cell receptor beta chains reported below all come from one sample, sequenced in a study of cytomegalovirus exposure and HLA in healthy donors. Researchers ran the PCR with 60 Vbeta and 13 Jbeta primers. Using immunoSEQ multiplex PCR, the repertoire was profiled, and TCRdb retains in-frame clones only, with some absent. The sample data list around 200,000 clones. The sequencing input was PBMCs. These receptors all come from a girl aged 2-15 years in good health and CMV-seropositive.

This rearrangement joins TRBV5-1 to TRBJ1-4; 10 bases are shared with TRBD1. J was trimmed by 8 bases and V by 4 bases; bases with no gene match: 5. CDR1 is SGHRS, CDR2 YFSETQ, per germline. The CDR3 has 14 residues. CDR3 sequence (DNA): TGCGCCAGCAGCGGGGGGACAGGGGAGGAAAAACTGTTTTTT. This sequence encodes CASSGGTGEEKLFF.

V gene TRBV2 combines with J gene TRBJ2-7; TRBD1 aligns across 10 bases. The ends lost 6 bases at V and 7 bases at J; junction bases unmatched: 9. CDR1 and CDR2 from the germline V gene are SNHLY and FYNNEI. The CDR3 is made up of 14 amino acids. The CDR3, as DNA: TGTGCCAGCAGACCCGGGACAGGGGTAGGAGAGCAGTACTTC. Translation gives CASRPGTGVGEQYF.

This chain uses TRBV7-8 with TRBJ1-2; 7 positions agree with TRBD1. Germline V CDR1 and CDR2: SGHVS, FQNEAQ. V lost 6 bases to trimming and J lost 3 bases; unmatched junction nucleotides: 4. The CDR3 consists of 13 residues. Here the CDR3 DNA reads TGTGCCAGCAGGGGACAGCCTGACTATGGCTACACCTTC. Amino acids: CASRGQPDYGYTF.

V gene TRBV9 combines with J gene TRBJ2-1; TRBD2 aligns across 10 bases. The CDR3 is 16 residues long. The junction had 9 bases not matched to a gene; V was cut back by 2 bases and J by 7 bases. Germline-derived CDR1 and CDR2 are SGDLS and YYNGEE. CDR3 region: CASSVGLAGVFNEQFF. CDR3 in DNA: TGTGCCAGCAGCGTGGGCCTAGCGGGAGTTTTTAATGAGCAGTTCTTC.

The rearrangement links TRBV27 to TRBJ2-7; D ambiguous. V was shortened by 8 bases and J by 2 bases, with 13 bases between the two germline ends. Germline V lookup: CDR1 MNHEY, CDR2 SMNVEV (reference sequence). The CDR3 extends over 13 amino acids. Here the CDR3 DNA reads TGTGCCAGCGCTACCTACCCTCCCTACGAGCAGTACTTC. Amino acid sequence: CASATYPPYEQYF.

V usage is TRBV28 and J usage is TRBJ2-7, with 7 bases matching TRBD1. With V trimmed by 3 bases and J by 6 bases, 5 bases remained unmatched. The CDR3 is made up of 13 amino acids. The germline V gene encodes CDR1 MDHEN and CDR2 SYDVKM. The CDR3 reads CASSLIQGPEQYF. As DNA, the CDR3 is TGTGCCAGCAGTTTGATACAGGGGCCCGAGCAGTACTTC.

The J gene is TRBJ1-2, the V gene TRBV13; no definite D call. This CDR3 spans 13 amino acids. V gave up 5 bases and J gave up 4 bases, with 11 bases separating them. Per germline, CDR1 PRHDT and CDR2 FYEKMQ (reference sequence). The DNA for the CDR3 is TGTGCCAGCAGCGCGACTCAAACCTATGGCTACACCTTC. Its protein is CASSATQTYGYTF.

The rearrangement links TRBV10-3 to TRBJ2-7, with 12 nucleotides matching TRBD2. The CDR3 loop spans 14 amino acids. Unmatched junction bases numbered 3, after V lost 4 bases and J lost 5 bases. Germline lookup yields CDR1 ENHRY and CDR2 SYGVKD. CDR3 region: CAISASGRADEQYF. In DNA, the CDR3 is TGTGCCATCAGTGCTAGCGGGAGGGCCGACGAGCAGTACTTC.

A note on this clone: Its ends do not fully match the called genes, so a read error is possible. The chain is built from TRBV6-5 and TRBJ2-7; TRBD2 matches at 11 bases. Germline CDR1 is MNHEY and CDR2 is SVGAGI. This CDR3 is built from 15 residues. CDR3 nucleotides: TGTGCCAGCAGAAATTACTGGACTAGCGGGTACGGGCAGTACTTC. Protein sequence: CASRNYWTSGYGQYF.

This chain uses TRBV28 with TRBJ1-3; tentatively, D is TRBD1 (5 bases). Trimming shortened V by 5 bases and J by 4 bases, and 24 bases separated the two germline ends. The length of the CDR3 is 18 residues. CDR1 MDHEN and CDR2 SYDVKM come from the germline V gene. The DNA of the CDR3 is TGTGCCAGCAGTCTGAATTTGGATTTGGCAGGGTGGGGAAACACCATATATTTT. It encodes CASSLNLDLAGWGNTIYF.

The J gene is TRBJ2-2, the V gene TRBV7-9, with 8 nucleotides matching TRBD1. This CDR3 has 16 residues. Germline loops: CDR1 SEHNR, CDR2 FQNEAQ (reference sequence). After removal of 4 bases from V and 0 bases from J, the junction contained 4 bases not matched to a gene. This CDR3 reads CASSSYRGANTGELFF. The CDR3 bases are TGTGCCAGCAGCTCTTACAGGGGGGCGAACACCGGGGAGCTGTTTTTT.

The CDR3: CASSTTGSSYEQYF. The CDR3 DNA follows: TGTGCCAGCAGCACCACAGGATCGTCCTACGAGCAGTACTTC. This chain links TRBV7-9 with TRBJ2-7, with a possible D match to TRBD1 (5 bases). The CDR3 contains 14 residues. Germline V gene data show CDR1 as SEHNR and CDR2 as FQNEAQ (reference sequence). V was cut by 5 bases and J by 1 base, with 12 bases left in between. Based on the CDR3 plus reference TRBV7-9 and TRBJ2-7, the full variable domain is DTGVSQNPRHKITKRGQNVTFRCDPISEHNRLYWYRQTLGQGPEFLTYFQNEAQLEKSRLLSDRFSAERPKGSFSTLEIQRTEQGDSAMYLCASSTTGSSYEQYFGPGTRLTVT.

In regard to this clone: Other DNA sequences in this specimen translate into the identical CDR3. V usage is TRBV27 and J usage is TRBJ2-7; D perhaps matches TRBD1 (5 bases). CDR1 is MNHEY and CDR2 is SMNVEV in the germline V gene (reference sequence). V lost 0 bases, J lost 2 bases, and 8 bases lay in between. The CDR3 runs 14 residues. In DNA, the CDR3 is TGTGCCAGCAGTTTATCGCAGGGAACCTACGAGCAGTACTTC. This translates into CASSLSQGTYEQYF.